What follows are 4 T cell receptor beta chains derived from one specimen sequenced in a study of cytomegalovirus exposure and HLA in healthy donors (TCRdb year 2017). Libraries came from the immunoSEQ multiplex PCR assay. For the multiplex PCR, a mixture combining 60 forward primers for TCR Vbeta segments and 13 reverse primers for TCR Jbeta segments was used. Held by TCRdb, this immuneACCESS table contains in-frame sequences only and omits some clones. Under half of the omission traces to an unresolved V gene where checked; the cause of the rest is unknown. The table for this sample lists about 83,000 clones; around 70% of them were counted only once. The ten top clones hold more than 7% of the sample. The source material was PBMCs. These receptors came from a man aged 60 to 75 in good health and CMV-seronegative.

The chain links TRBV25-1 to TRBJ1-4; maybe TRBD1 (6 bases). Per germline, CDR1 MGHDK and CDR2 SYGVNS. The CDR3 runs to 15 residues. V gave up 3 bases and J gave up 8 bases, with 16 bases separating them. The CDR3 coding sequence is TGTGCCAGCAGTGACACAGGGTCCCCTTCGGAAAAACTGTTTTTT. Encoded protein: CASSDTGSPSEKLFF.

CDR3 protein: CAWSVRGGTGANVLTF. The CDR3 DNA sequence: TGTGCCTGGAGTGTACGAGGGGGAACTGGGGCCAACGTCCTGACTTTC. The chain employs TRBV30 and TRBJ2-6, with TRBD1 as a possible D gene (6 bases). Germline V gives CDR1 GTSNPN, CDR2 SVGIG (reference sequence). There are 16 residues in the CDR3. Trimming pared 0 bases from V and 2 bases from J, leaving 11 bases between. The variable domain in full, with the rest retrieved from reference TRBV30 and TRBJ2-6, is SQTIHQWPATLVQPVGSPLSLECTVEGTSNPNLYWYRQAAGRGLQLLFYSVGIGQISSEVPQNLSASRPQDRQFILSSKKLLLSDSGFYLCAWSVRGGTGANVLTFGAGSRLTVL.

This clone was recorded once. The genes are TRBV30 and TRBJ1-3; TRBD1 agrees at 7 bases. The V and J ends lost 3 bases and 7 bases, in that order; junction bases with no gene match: 9. Germline CDR1 is GTSNPN and CDR2 is SVGIG (reference sequence). The length of the CDR3 is 14 residues. The CDR3 nucleotides are TGTGCCTGGAGACGACAGGGATATGGGAACACCATATATTTT. Its translation is CAWRRQGYGNTIYF.

A single count supports this clone. The chain is built from TRBV5-1 and TRBJ2-5, with 8 bases aligning to TRBD2. The CDR3 is made up of 16 amino acids. Germline loops: CDR1 SGHRS, CDR2 YFSETQ. V shed 4 bases, J shed 1 base, and the junction held 9 bases outside the gene matches. This CDR3 is CASSPAILAGQETQYF. The CDR3 coding sequence is TGCGCCAGCAGCCCGGCCATTCTAGCGGGCCAAGAGACCCAGTACTTC.